This T cell receptor (beta chain) was captured in a study of regulatory T cells in long-lasting Graves disease. Study details: Persistence in Graves' disease denoted antithyroid drug use beyond 5 years alongside positive TSH receptor antibodies. Points from the study as a whole: Persistent disease showed a preference for TRBV28, TRBJ1-2 and TRBJ2-5. A reduction in accuracy may have resulted from the small sample size.

Time point specified: persistent/refractory GD, antithyroid drugs over 5 years with positive TRAb. The TCR library used RNA extracted from PBMCs. The patients were drawn from one endocrinology department in Xi'an, China. V was clipped by 4 bases and J by 2 bases; unmatched bases: 3. CDR3 length: 14 amino acids. Germline V gives CDR1 MDHEN, CDR2 SYDVKM. Construction of TCR beta libraries relied on iRepertoire HTBI primers and on Arm-PCR targeting CDR3 regions. In TCRdb, the multiplex PCR reads were re-called with MiXCR into one record per CDR3 protein. The table records over 450,000 distinct CDR3 sequences, roughly 21% of them present only once. This clonotype was counted ten times or more. Its antigen remains unidentified.

The sequence came from a female donor with Graves disease. Source: peripheral blood mononuclear cells (PBMCs), taken when the disease was refractory, from a patient treated with antithyroid drugs. This chain uses TRBV28 with TRBJ1-1; 8 bases are shared with TRBD1. The CDR3 sequence: CASSSGQDNTEAFF. For the CDR3, the DNA is TGTGCCAGCAGTTCGGGACAGGATAACACTGAAGCTTTCTTT.